The 10 T cell receptor beta chains below all came from one sample that was sequenced in a study of cytomegalovirus exposure and HLA in healthy donors. With 60 Vbeta and 13 Jbeta primers, the PCR was carried out. Repertoires were generated with immunoSEQ multiplex PCR, while TCRdb's copy carries only in-frame clones and drops some. This sample has roughly 120,000 clones, with approximately 69% found just once. Sequenced: PBMCs. These receptors originate from a woman in her 50s in good health and CMV-seropositive.

This clone showed up just a few times. V and J are TRBV5-1 and TRBJ1-4; 9 nucleotides match TRBD1. V shed 2 bases, J shed 7 bases, and the junction held 6 bases outside the gene matches. Per the germline V gene, CDR1 is SGHRS and CDR2 is YFSETQ. The CDR3 is 15 amino acids. The CDR3, as DNA: TGCGCCAGCAGCTTACAGGGGGCGCTGGGTGAAAAACTGTTTTTT. The encoded protein is CASSLQGALGEKLFF.

This rearrangement joins TRBV21-1 to TRBJ2-2; the table's D call of TRBD1 was not tested on the DNA. TRBV21-1 is designated a pseudogene. The CDR3 runs 17 residues. In nucleotides, the CDR3 is TGTGCCAGCAGCAAAACGCCGGGACAGGAATCATCCGGGGAGCTGTTTTTT. The encoded protein is CASSKTPGQESSGELFF.

This clone turned up a few times. The chain couples TRBV15 to TRBJ2-3; 8 nucleotides line up with TRBD1. This CDR3 region has 15 residues. Germline CDR1 and CDR2: LNHNV and YYDKDF (reference sequence). V was pared by 4 bases and J by 4 bases, with 7 bases of the junction left unmatched. DNA of the CDR3: TGTGCCACCAGCACTCCCCAGGGGGCCGCAGATACGCAGTATTTT. Translated, it gives CATSTPQGAADTQYF.

This clone was counted a single time. The J gene is TRBJ1-1, the V gene TRBV7-9; 8 bases map to TRBD1. J was trimmed by 7 bases and V by 1 base; bases with no gene match: 2. The CDR3 is made up of 13 amino acids. Germline CDR1 SEHNR, CDR2 FQNEAQ (reference sequence). The CDR3 sequence is CASSLGQGYEAFF. The CDR3 DNA reads TGTGCCAGCAGCTTAGGACAGGGGTATGAAGCTTTCTTT.

The sample holds a few counts of this clone. The chain is built from TRBV4-3 and TRBJ1-2; TRBD1 matches 7 bases. CDR1 and CDR2 from the germline V gene are LGHNA and YSLEER. The V segment lost 0 bases and the J segment 4 bases; nucleotides outside the gene matches: 8. The CDR3 contains 16 residues. CDR3 in DNA: TGCGCCAGCAGCCAAGACTCAACAGGGGAAGTCTATGGCTACACCTTC. Translated, it gives CASSQDSTGEVYGYTF.

The chain employs TRBV2 and TRBJ1-5; 9 nucleotides agree with TRBD1. CDR1 and CDR2 from the germline V gene are SNHLY and FYNNEI. This CDR3 comprises 14 residues. The V gene end was trimmed by 6 bases and the J gene end by 4 bases; junction bases not matched to a gene: 4. The CDR3 nucleotides are TGTGCCAGCAGCACCGGGACAGGGAATCAGCCCCAGCATTTT. It codes for CASSTGTGNQPQHF. Looking up the rest from reference TRBV2 and TRBJ1-5 gives the full variable domain: EPEVTQTPSHQVTQMGQEVILRCVPISNHLYFYWYRQILGQKVEFLVSFYNNEISEKSEIFDDQFSVERPDGSNFTLKIRSTKLEDSAMYFCASSTGTGNQPQHFGDGTRLSIL.

This clone was seen once. This sequence joins TRBV15 and TRBJ1-4; D gene uncertain. The CDR3 sequence is 15 residues long. Deletions cut 5 bases from V and 0 bases from J, with 10 bases between. Looked up from germline, CDR1 is LNHNV and CDR2 is YYDKDF (reference sequence). CDR3 bases: TGTGCCACCAGCCGTGCGGGAGCAACTAATGAAAAACTGTTTTTT. As protein: CATSRAGATNEKLFF. Supplemented by reference TRBV15 and TRBJ1-4, the full variable domain reads DAMVIQNPRYQVTQFGKPVTLSCSQTLNHNVMYWYQQKSSQAPKLLFHYYDKDFNNEADTPDNFQSRRPNTSFCFLDIRSPGLGDTAMYLCATSRAGATNEKLFFGSGTQLSVL.

The rearrangement joins TRBV14 to TRBJ1-4; D not certain. V lost 4 bases and J lost 5, with 17 bases in between. The CDR3 covers 16 residues. CDR1 is SGHDN and CDR2 is FVKESK in the germline V gene. The CDR3 DNA sequence: TGTGCCAGCAGCCCAGAGAGGTCACCTCAAAATGAAAAACTGTTTTTT. It is translated as CASSPERSPQNEKLFF.

CDR3: CASSQKHKTQGDTQYF. The CDR3 DNA reads as TGTGCCAGCAGTCAAAAACACAAAACCCAGGGGGATACGCAGTATTTT. This chain connects TRBV6-6 to TRBJ2-3; perhaps TRBD1 as D (6 bases). CDR1 and CDR2 (germline): MNHNY, SVGAGI (reference sequence). Trimming shortened V by 5 bases and J by 6 bases, and 21 bases separated the two germline ends. This CDR3 comprises 16 residues.

V gene TRBV10-3 combines with J gene TRBJ1-2; D is perhaps TRBD1 (6 bases). The CDR3 totals 14 residues. The germline V gene encodes CDR1 ENHRY and CDR2 SYGVKD. With 1 base removed from V and 5 bases from J, the gap between germline ends came to 11 bases. Here the CDR3 reads CAISEFAGDYGYTF. The CDR3 nucleotides are TGTGCCATCAGTGAGTTCGCAGGGGATTATGGCTACACCTTC.